This TCR beta chain was recorded in a study of T-cell reconstitution after alpha-beta-depleted transplantation in children. The study, taken as a whole, reports: Some patients' high day-60 TCRbeta diversity was traced to surviving recipient T cells and thymic progenitors. At around two months after transplant, the alpha-beta T cells were reportedly derived from several hundred expanded clones that came from non-depleted graft cells.

V lost 6 bases to trimming and J lost 3 bases; unmatched junction nucleotides: 12. The length of the CDR3 is 16 residues. The germline gives CDR1 SNHLY, CDR2 FYNNEI. Unique molecular identifiers were used to barcode this TCRbeta library. TCRdb reprocessed the PCR reads via MiXCR and lists one record per CDR3 protein. This table holds 700,000 to 950,000 distinct CDR3 sequences, roughly 15% found once. Of note for this clonotype: Antigen: not known.

The source was PBMCs, mostly from graft donor cells, collected 360 days after TCRalphabeta/CD19-depleted stem cell transplant. The receptor comes from a male patient between 10 and 17 years old who had a stem cell transplant for acute lymphoblastic leukemia, so the T cells may come from the graft donor. This rearrangement joins TRBV2 to TRBJ2-7, with 9 bases lining up with TRBD1. The CDR3 coding sequence is TGTGCCAGCAGGCGGTCCGGGACAGGGCAAATCTACGAGCAGTACTTC. This encodes CASRRSGTGQIYEQYF. Complete variable domain (other parts from reference TRBV2 and TRBJ2-7): EPEVTQTPSHQVTQMGQEVILRCVPISNHLYFYWYRQILGQKVEFLVSFYNNEISEKSEIFDDQFSVERPDGSNFTLKIRSTKLEDSAMYFCASRRSGTGQIYEQYFGPGTRLTVT.